This T cell receptor (beta chain) was captured in a study of T-cell reconstitution after alpha-beta-depleted transplantation in children. Study results and limitations: There were some patients whose high TCRbeta diversity at day 60 came from surviving recipient T cells and thymic progenitors.

CDR1 LGHNA and CDR2 YSLEER come from the germline V gene. The CDR3 has 16 residues. The V and J ends lost 4 bases and 2 bases respectively, with 17 bases between them. Using unique molecular identifiers, the investigators prepared the TCRbeta library. TCRdb re-called the PCR reads through MiXCR, storing one row per CDR3 protein. The sample carries more than 85,000 distinct CDR3 sequences, roughly 7.6% recorded once. Remarks on this clonotype: The antigen is undetermined.

Sample: PBMCs, taken before TCRalphabeta/CD19-depleted stem cell transplant. The sequence derives from a boy aged 2-15 years with acute lymphoblastic leukemia, due to receive a stem cell transplant. The J gene is TRBJ1-1, the V gene TRBV4-3; perhaps TRBD1 as D (6 bases). The CDR3 is CASSPRGYHFNTEAFF. The CDR3 coding sequence is TGCGCCAGCAGCCCGAGGGGGTACCACTTCAACACTGAAGCTTTCTTT.